The present T cell receptor beta chain was sequenced within a study of blood T cell repertoires in COVID-19. For the study at large: Both acute and convalescent COVID-19 samples were obtained from the United States, Italy and Spain.

TCRdb's table, derived via immunoSEQ multiplex PCR, lists solely in-frame clones and lacks some. The top ten hold roughly a fifth of the sample, which has 30,000 to 45,000 clones, less than 90% seen once. The CDR3 length is 14 residues. CDR1 and CDR2 from the germline V gene are MDHEN and SYDVKM. Trimming removed 6 bases at V and 0 bases at J, with 9 bases between. This clone came up a few times. V and J are TRBV28 and TRBJ2-1; D not resolved. This TCR came from a man between 65 and 85 years old with acute or convalescent COVID-19. The sample consisted of peripheral blood. The CDR3 DNA is TGTGCCAGCAGGAGGCAAAGCTCCTACAATGAGCAGTTCTTC. It codes for CASRRQSSYNEQFF.